This entry describes one T cell receptor (beta chain). This clonotype was picked up a small number of times. Its antigen remains unidentified. It has no much larger one-base neighbor in the sample; base qualities were not kept. At the junction V is shortened by 5 bases and J by 3 bases; bases outside the gene matches: 2. Taken from cysteine to phenylalanine, the CDR3 has 14 residues. Only the CDR3 region is kept as DNA, spanning 42 bases read in frame from base 1. From a lookup of the germline V gene (reference sequence), CDR1 and CDR2 are SEHNR and FQNEAQ. The data were obtained in a study of neurological immune-mediated disorders (dated by TCRdb to about 2019). Regarding the complete study: Peripheral blood TCR-beta repertoires from HTLV-I-associated myelopathy (HAM/TSP) patients, multiple sclerosis patients and healthy controls were compared by UMI-based sequencing. Longitudinal samples, technical triplicates and paired sorted CD4+ and CD8+ T-cell subsets, alongside PBMC samples, were included among the approximately 98 TCR-beta libraries. The cohort was made up of about 65 subjects, consisting of 15 or so HAM/TSP patients, about 34 multiple sclerosis patients and about 20 healthy controls.

The healthy controls were volunteers from a blood bank in Maryland, USA. Sorted-subset TCR libraries were prepared from about 1 million sorted CD4+ or CD8+ T cells. Peripheral blood underwent Ficoll-Hypaque density gradient centrifugation to isolate PBMCs, which were then cryopreserved in liquid nitrogen. The study also sequenced paired sorted CD4+ and CD8+ subsets from healthy controls, HAM/TSP patients and MS patients. What the authors observed across the whole study: No identical CDR3 amino acid sequences were found to be shared among expanded clones across subjects, suggesting that TCR-beta repertoires were private in all groups. The highest TCR clonal expansion was observed in HAM/TSP patients, whereas the lowest was observed in MS patients, even when compared with healthy controls.

To synthesize cDNA, template-switch 5'RACE was performed with a primer carrying a 10-nucleotide random unique molecular identifier so that each TCR transcript was tagged. Every sequencing run yielded over 180 million TCR-beta sequences covering 15-18 subjects. The RNeasy kit was used for extraction of total RNA. Using the KAPA Real-time Library Amplification kit, TCR-beta VDJ regions were amplified with primers for the TCR constant region and the 5'RACE anchor. A first PCR added sample indexes and Illumina adaptors, after which a second PCR increased the library yield. After purification with Ampure beads, the TCR product of roughly 650 bp was size-selected on a 2% E-gel SizeSelection system. Before pooling, library quality was assessed on a Bioanalyzer, concentration was determined with Qubit, and library quantification was performed with the Kapa Library Quantification kit. An Illumina HiSeq 2500 sequenced the libraries paired-end 2 x 150 bp. To increase sequence diversity, roughly 24-30% phiX was spiked into each library pool. Turning to the authors' computational methods: The UMI-based MiGEC pipeline processed quality-filtered reads and removed over 75% of raw TCR sequences during error correction. VDJ genes were aligned to IMGT germline references, and clonotypes were defined by unique CDR3 amino acid sequence plus V-J genes. VDJtools evaluated clonal expansion, Shannon diversity and CDR3 relatedness (CalcPairwiseDistances, ClusterSamples); CLCbio workbench built phylogenetic trees. A clone was classed as expanded if it had 8 or more unique UMIs, a cutoff based on coefficient-of-variation modelling across technical triplicates. TCRdb redid the processing of the public reads, applying fastp at Q25 and MiXCR, and retained in-frame beta chains. Duplicate CDR3 protein sequences are folded into a single record with the most common DNA and genes. The V and J calls were determined by TCRdb, not by the authors. Here the sample has about 30,000 distinct CDR3 sequences; less than 6% occur a single time. Together, the top ten hold approximately 2% of the sample.

This chain joins TRBV7-9 to TRBJ2-3; 10 nucleotides in the junction match TRBD2. The TCR was taken from a woman in her forties or fifties in good health. The sequenced material came from CD4+ T cells from blood. The encoded CDR3 is CASSPSGGTDTQYF. The nucleotide sequence reads as follows: TGTGCCAGCAGCCCTAGCGGGGGTACAGATACGCAGTATTTT.